This T cell receptor beta chain was obtained from a study of early T cells in non-severe SARS-CoV-2 infection. Background on the study: The sequenced material was bulk RNA from unsorted whole blood, and its chains were unpaired. Study conclusions and caveats: VDJdb matching skewed toward anti-spike CD8 responses, missing private and CD4 specificities.

This clonotype was found a few times. No antigen is known for it. Each cDNA molecule carried a unique molecular identifier. TCRdb analysed the 5' RACE reads with MiXCR anew, one entry per CDR3 protein. The table lists 85,000 to 100,000 distinct CDR3 sequences, 9.5% to 12% of them singletons, with just over 4.5% in the top ten. This CDR3 is built from 13 residues. Looked up from germline, CDR1 is PRHDT and CDR2 is FYEKMQ (reference sequence). Trimming left V 5 bases short and J 6 bases short, with 12 bases between. This specimen consisted of whole blood, obtained at baseline. This TCR was sampled from an adult who was a healthcare worker with PCR-confirmed SARS-CoV-2 infection or an uninfected control (not recorded which). The rearrangement joins TRBV13 to TRBJ2-3; D possibly corresponds to TRBD2 (6 bases). CDR3 in amino acids: CASSILATDTQYF. The CDR3 nucleotides read TGTGCCAGCAGCATCCTAGCGACGGATACGCAGTATTTT. Complete variable domain (other parts from reference TRBV13 and TRBJ2-3): AAGVIQSPRHLIKEKRETATLKCYPIPRHDTVYWYQQGPGQDPQFLISFYEKMQSDKGSIPDRFSAQQFSDYHSELNMSSLELGDSALYFCASSILATDTQYFGPGTRLTVL.